These 28 T cell receptor beta chains came from one sample sequenced in a study of blood T cell repertoires in COVID-19. Sequencing was performed with immunoSEQ multiplex PCR; in TCRdb, only in-frame clones are kept and a portion is missing. The top ten hold less than 5% of the sample, which has 95,000 to 150,000 clones, approximately 90% seen once. The sequenced sample consisted of peripheral blood. Receptor source: a man between 40 and 49 years old with acute or convalescent COVID-19.

The chain combines TRBV25-1 with TRBJ2-2; possibly TRBD1 for D (6 bases). V lost 1 base, J lost 8 bases, and 11 bases lay in between. Per germline, CDR1 MGHDK and CDR2 SYGVNS. The CDR3 totals 14 residues. The CDR3, as DNA: TGTGCCAGCAGTGAATCTGGAAGGGGGGGGGAGCTGTTTTTT. This sequence encodes CASSESGRGGELFF.

The chain joins TRBV20-1 to TRBJ2-5; a weak D match, TRBD2 (6 bases). The germline gives CDR1 DFQATT, CDR2 SNEGSKA (reference sequence). This CDR3 contains 15 residues. V was cut by 3 bases and J by 2 bases, with 16 bases left in between. The CDR3 DNA follows: TGCAGTGCTAGTCCGCGGGGAGCTAGACAAGAGACCCAGTACTTC. Translation: CSASPRGARQETQYF.

The chain joins TRBV18 to TRBJ1-2; weak D call: TRBD1 (6 bases). From germline, CDR1 is KGHSH and CDR2 LQKENI. Trimming removed 1 base from V and 5 bases from J, with 11 bases in between. This CDR3 region has 14 residues. The CDR3 spells CASSPRGQYYGYTF. CDR3 nucleotides: TGTGCCAGCTCACCACGTGGACAGTATTATGGCTACACCTTC. The whole variable domain, remainder taken from reference TRBV18 and TRBJ1-2, is NAGVMQNPRHLVRRRGQEARLRCSPMKGHSHVYWYRQLPEEGLKFMVYLQKENIIDESGMPKERFSAEFPKEGPSILRIQQVVRGDSAAYFCASSPRGQYYGYTFGSGTRLTVV.

The chain carries TRBV7-3 and TRBJ2-7, with 7 bases that match TRBD1. V dropped 7 bases and J dropped 4; count of bases not matched to a gene: 10. Germline CDR1 reads SGHTA; CDR2 reads FQGTGA. CDR3 size: 14 residues. DNA of the CDR3: TGTGCCAGCATCACTAAGGGACAGCAATACGAGCAGTACTTC. It specifies CASITKGQQYEQYF. Drawing the rest from reference TRBV7-3 and TRBJ2-7, the complete variable domain is GAGVSQTPSNKVTEKGKYVELRCDPISGHTALYWYRQSLGQGPEFLIYFQGTGAADDSGLPNDRFFAVRPEGSVSTLKIQRTERGDSAVYLCASITKGQQYEQYFGPGTRLTVT.

J is TRBJ2-1 and V is TRBV4-2; the match to TRBD2 covers 8 bases. There are 17 residues in the CDR3. Germline V lookup: CDR1 LGHNA, CDR2 YNFKEQ. Trimming removed 1 base from V and 7 bases from J; junction bases left unmatched: 12. The CDR3 DNA follows: TGTGCCAGCAGCCAAGTTGTTAGCGGGGCCTTAGGGAATGAGCAGTTCTTC. This gives the protein CASSQVVSGALGNEQFF.

The CDR3 DNA reads TGCGCCAGCAGGTTGGGACTAGCGGGGCGCACAGATACGCAGTATTTT. Translation gives CASRLGLAGRTDTQYF. The chain is built from TRBV4-1 and TRBJ2-3, with 13 bases that match TRBD2. The germline V gene encodes CDR1 MGHRA and CDR2 YSYEKL. J lost 1 base, V lost 6 bases, and 4 bases had no gene match. There are 16 residues in the CDR3.

The CDR3 bases are TGCGCCAGCAGCCAAGACAGGGGTACTAATGAAAAACTGTTTTTT. Its protein is CASSQDRGTNEKLFF. The gene calls are TRBV4-3 and TRBJ1-4, with TRBD1 as a possible D gene (6 bases). CDR3 length: 15 residues. The germline V and J ends were trimmed by 0 bases and 2 bases, with 7 bases remaining between them. The V gene's germline CDR1 is LGHNA and CDR2 YSLEER.

The J gene is TRBJ1-1, the V gene TRBV10-3; D gene unclear. Trimming removed 2 bases from V and 1 base from J, with 11 bases in between. This CDR3 has 15 residues. Germline assignment: CDR1 ENHRY and CDR2 SYGVKD. The CDR3, as DNA: TGTGCCATCAGTGAGGTCTCAGGCCGGAACACTGAAGCTTTCTTT. It is translated as CAISEVSGRNTEAFF.

The chain carries TRBV6-1 and TRBJ2-2, with D possibly matching TRBD1 (5 bases). CDR3 length equals 14 residues. V dropped 1 base and J dropped 5 bases, with 8 bases sitting between them. In germline, CDR1 is MNHNS, CDR2 SASEGT. CDR3 amino acids: CASSEGQNTGELFF. DNA for the CDR3: TGTGCCAGCAGTGAAGGACAGAATACCGGGGAGCTGTTTTTT.

The chain employs TRBV5-1 and TRBJ1-6; 9 bases align to TRBD1. V trimming: 4 bases; J trimming: 9 bases; junction bases outside the gene matches: 14. Germline CDR1 reads SGHRS; CDR2 reads YFSETQ. The CDR3 runs 17 residues. Here the CDR3 DNA reads TGCGCCAGCAGCCCCCACAGAGGGACAGGGAGGTTTTCACCCCTCCACTTT. Its translation: CASSPHRGTGRFSPLHF.

The chain's CDR3 is CASREGNIQYF. The CDR3 DNA reads TGCGCCAGCAGGGAGGGGAACATTCAGTACTTC. J is TRBJ2-4 and V is TRBV5-1; D possibly corresponds to TRBD2 (6 bases). This CDR3 has 11 residues. Germline lookup yields CDR1 SGHRS and CDR2 YFSETQ. The V end was cut by 5 bases, the J end by 7 bases, with 7 bases between.

This clone was seen a single time. The rearrangement uses TRBV5-4 and TRBJ1-2; D remains ambiguous. Germline loops: CDR1 SGHNT, CDR2 YYREEE (reference sequence). Between the trimmed V and J ends, which lost 6 bases and 0 bases, there was a span of 12 bases. The CDR3 contains 14 residues. CDR3 nucleotides: TGTGCCAGCACCTCATACACCTCTAACTATGGCTACACCTTC. It yields the protein CASTSYTSNYGYTF.

This chain joins TRBV30 and TRBJ1-5; TRBD1 matches at 8 bases. The CDR3 is 16 residues long. The germline CDR1 and CDR2 sequences are GTSNPN and SVGIG (reference sequence). Trimming took 0 bases from V and 0 from J; bases not matched to a gene: 4. This CDR3 is CAWSVRQGYSNQPQHF. The CDR3 DNA follows: TGTGCCTGGAGTGTCAGACAGGGGTATAGCAATCAGCCCCAGCATTTT.

The gene calls are TRBV18 and TRBJ2-7; TRBD1 matches 8 bases. Germline V CDR1 and CDR2: KGHSH, LQKENI. V was clipped by 6 bases and J by 6 bases; unmatched bases: 4. The CDR3 covers 12 residues. The CDR3 here is CASSQTGGEQYF. Written as DNA, the CDR3 is TGTGCCAGCTCCCAAACAGGGGGCGAGCAGTACTTC.

This chain uses TRBV28 with TRBJ1-5, with a weak D call TRBD1 (6 bases). The CDR3 is 14 residues long. Germline V CDR1 and CDR2: MDHEN, SYDVKM. Trimming removed 4 bases at V and 5 bases at J, with 12 bases between. The DNA for the CDR3 is TGTGCCAGCAGTTCCGGAACAGGGCATCAGCCCCAGCATTTT. This codes for CASSSGTGHQPQHF. The variable domain in full, with the rest retrieved from reference TRBV28 and TRBJ1-5, is DVKVTQSSRYLVKRTGEKVFLECVQDMDHENMFWYRQDPGLGLRLIYFSYDVKMKEKGDIPEGYSVSREKKERFSLILESASTNQTSMYLCASSSGTGHQPQHFGDGTRLSIL.

The genes are TRBV5-6 and TRBJ2-2; maybe TRBD1 (6 bases). There are 15 residues in the CDR3. Germline values: CDR1 SGHDT, CDR2 YYEEEE. Trimming took off 2 bases at V and 3 bases at J, with 11 bases between the two ends. The CDR3 nucleotides read TGTGCCAGCAGCTTAGGGGGAGTTGACACCGGGGAGCTGTTTTTT. The encoded protein is CASSLGGVDTGELFF. Supplemented by reference TRBV5-6 and TRBJ2-2, the full variable domain reads DAGVTQSPTHLIKTRGQQVTLRCSPKSGHDTVSWYQQALGQGPQFIFQYYEEEERQRGNFPDRFSGHQFPNYSSELNVNALLLGDSALYLCASSLGGVDTGELFFGEGSRLTVL.

This clone was detected only once. V is TRBV9 and J is TRBJ1-1; perhaps TRBD1 as D (6 bases). The CDR3 has 14 amino acids. Germline V gene data show CDR1 as SGDLS and CDR2 as YYNGEE. Trimming removed 0 bases at V and 4 bases at J, with 10 bases between. CDR3 residues: CASSVVQGSTEAFF. The CDR3 nucleotides read TGTGCCAGCAGCGTAGTTCAGGGGAGCACTGAAGCTTTCTTT.

The chain joins TRBV30 to TRBJ1-2; no reliable D call. Germline V gene data show CDR1 as GTSNPN and CDR2 as SVGIG (reference sequence). Trimming shortened V by 3 bases and J by 7 bases, and 15 bases separated the two germline ends. The CDR3 sequence is 13 residues long. Written as DNA, the CDR3 is TGTGCCTGGAGAGCCGGCCCCGAGGGTGGCTACACCTTC. Translating gives CAWRAGPEGGYTF.

The chain combines TRBV6-5 with TRBJ2-5; TRBD1 aligns across 7 bases. V was clipped by 4 bases and J by 0 bases; unmatched bases: 8. The CDR3 runs 16 residues. Germline CDR1 is MNHEY and CDR2 is SVGAGI. The CDR3 loop reads CASSSTGQWYQETQYF. For the CDR3, the DNA is TGTGCCAGCAGTTCAACGGGACAGTGGTACCAAGAGACCCAGTACTTC.

The rearrangement links TRBV12-3 or TRBV12-4 to TRBJ1-2; TRBD1 matches 7 bases. With V trimmed by 6 bases and J by 4 bases, 5 bases remained unmatched. The CDR3 extends over 13 amino acids. The CDR3: CASSLRDSYGYTF. The CDR3 nucleotides read TGTGCCAGCAGCCTCCGGGACAGCTATGGCTACACCTTC.

The CDR3 reads CASSMPGQSTYGYTF. DNA of the CDR3: TGCGCCAGCAGCATGCCGGGACAGTCCACATATGGCTACACCTTC. The chain has TRBV5-1 and TRBJ1-2, with 7 positions matching TRBD1. Trimming at V came to 4 bases and at J to 5 bases, leaving 11 bases not matched to a gene. Looked up from germline, CDR1 is SGHRS and CDR2 is YFSETQ. The CDR3 has 15 amino acids.

A remark on this clone: The junction differs from germline at one of its ends, possibly a read error. The J gene is TRBJ2-2, the V gene TRBV7-7, with a weak D call TRBD2 (6 bases). In germline, CDR1 is SSHAT, CDR2 FNYEAQ (reference sequence). This CDR3 region has 15 residues. The CDR3 bases are TGTGCTAGCAGCGTTGGGGGGTCCCACACCGGGGAGCTGTTTTTT. It translates to CASSVGGSHTGELFF.

This clone was picked up a small number of times. The rearrangement joins TRBV9 to TRBJ1-1, with D unresolved. Per germline, CDR1 SGDLS and CDR2 YYNGEE. The CDR3 extends over 14 amino acids. Deletions cut 3 bases from V and 1 base from J, with 10 bases between. In nucleotides, the CDR3 is TGTGCCAGCAGCGACCCGGGAGGGAACACTGAAGCTTTCTTT. Protein: CASSDPGGNTEAFF.

The chain links TRBV6-2 or TRBV6-3 to TRBJ2-1; TRBD2 agrees at 10 bases. CDR1 MNHEY and CDR2 SVGEGT come from the germline V gene. V lost 0 bases and J lost 7; bases outside the gene matches: 9. The CDR3 is 17 amino acids. The CDR3 protein is CASSYSVAGGDLNEQFF. As DNA, the CDR3 is TGTGCCAGCAGTTACTCGGTAGCGGGAGGAGATCTTAATGAGCAGTTCTTC.

The chain recombines TRBV29-1 with TRBJ1-3; TRBD1 matches 8 bases. CDR3 size: 15 residues. J gave up 1 base and V 4 bases, and 6 bases lay outside the gene matches. Germline V gene sequence: CDR1 SQVTM, CDR2 ANQGSEA. In nucleotides, the CDR3 is TGCAGCGTTGCTGGACAGGGTATTTCTGGAAACACCATATATTTT. Translation: CSVAGQGISGNTIYF.

This chain uses TRBV7-9 with TRBJ2-3, with a weak D call TRBD2 (6 bases). Germline V gene lookup returns CDR1 SEHNR and CDR2 FQNEAQ (reference sequence). The V end lost 4 bases, the J end lost 1 base, and 18 bases lay between the germline ends. The CDR3 extends over 17 amino acids. The CDR3 reads CASSSPPGGARTDTQYF. The CDR3 nucleotides read TGTGCCAGCAGCTCACCTCCCGGGGGAGCCCGCACAGATACGCAGTATTTT.

This clone appeared once. CDR3 sequence: CASSQISGFGGELFF. CDR3 nucleotide sequence: TGTGCCAGCAGCCAAATCTCAGGGTTCGGCGGGGAGCTGTTTTTT. The V call is TRBV7-9, the J call TRBJ2-2, with a weak D call TRBD1 (5 bases). V lost 5 bases, J lost 7 bases, and 17 bases lay in between. Per germline, CDR1 SEHNR and CDR2 FQNEAQ (reference sequence). The CDR3 sequence is 15 residues long.

This clone was counted a few times. The chain employs TRBV19 and TRBJ1-1; D is possibly TRBD1 (5 bases). This CDR3 region has 15 residues. The V end lost 1 base, the J end lost 4 bases, and 13 bases lay between the germline ends. Germline loops: CDR1 LNHDA, CDR2 SQIVND (reference sequence). Here the CDR3 reads CASSIGRVSATEAFF. The CDR3, as DNA: TGTGCCAGTAGTATAGGCAGGGTATCGGCCACTGAAGCTTTCTTT.